This TCR beta chain was obtained from a study of cytomegalovirus exposure and HLA in healthy donors. Study-level points and caveats: There were under 200 TCR beta chains listed as cytomegalovirus-associated.

Points on this clone: Antigen: not known.

The germline V and J ends were trimmed by 1 base and 1 base, with 10 bases remaining between them. This CDR3 region has 15 residues. Germline V CDR1 and CDR2: MNHEY, SMNVEV (reference sequence). The PCR made use of 60 Vbeta and 13 Jbeta primers. The protocol was immunoSEQ multiplex PCR, while the TCRdb copy is restricted to in-frame clones and leaves out a portion. The sample includes some 76,000 clones. The TCR sequence derives from a female donor in good health and CMV-seropositive. The rearrangement uses TRBV27 and TRBJ1-1; possible D gene TRBD1, 5 bases. The sequenced material came from PBMCs. The CDR3 DNA follows: TGTGCCAGCAGTTTATTGCTCGGGGGGAACACTGAAGCTTTCTTT. This encodes CASSLLLGGNTEAFF.